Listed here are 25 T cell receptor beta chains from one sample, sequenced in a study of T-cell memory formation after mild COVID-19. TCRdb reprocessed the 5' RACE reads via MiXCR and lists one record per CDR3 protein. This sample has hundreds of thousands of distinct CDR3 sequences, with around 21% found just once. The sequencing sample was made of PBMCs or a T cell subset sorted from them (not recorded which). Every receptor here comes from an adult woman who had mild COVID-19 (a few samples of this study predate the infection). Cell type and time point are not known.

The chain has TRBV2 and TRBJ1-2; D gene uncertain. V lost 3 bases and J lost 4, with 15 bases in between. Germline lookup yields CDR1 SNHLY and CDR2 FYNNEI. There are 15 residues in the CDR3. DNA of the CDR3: TGTGCCAGCAGTGAGAACTTTGGGGTTCCCTATGGCTACACCTTC. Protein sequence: CASSENFGVPYGYTF.

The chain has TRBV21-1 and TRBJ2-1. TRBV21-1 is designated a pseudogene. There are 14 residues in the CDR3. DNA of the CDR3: TGTGCCAGCAGCAGAAGGGACCGAAACAATGAGCAGTTCTTC. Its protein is CASSRRDRNNEQFF.

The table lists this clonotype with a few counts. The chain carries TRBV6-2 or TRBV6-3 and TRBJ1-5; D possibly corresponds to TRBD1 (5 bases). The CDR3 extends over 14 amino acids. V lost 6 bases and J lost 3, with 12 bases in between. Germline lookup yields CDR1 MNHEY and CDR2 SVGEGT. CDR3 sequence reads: CASSRDRINQPQHF. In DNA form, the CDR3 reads TGTGCCAGCAGCAGGGATAGAATCAATCAGCCCCAGCATTTT.

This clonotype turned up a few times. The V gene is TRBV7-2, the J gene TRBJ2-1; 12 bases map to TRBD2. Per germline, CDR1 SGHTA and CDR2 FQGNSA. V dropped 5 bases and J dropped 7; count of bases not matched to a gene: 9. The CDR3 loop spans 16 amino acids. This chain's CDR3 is CASSQPLAGGSNEQFF. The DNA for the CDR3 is TGTGCCAGCAGCCAACCTCTAGCGGGAGGGTCAAATGAGCAGTTCTTC.

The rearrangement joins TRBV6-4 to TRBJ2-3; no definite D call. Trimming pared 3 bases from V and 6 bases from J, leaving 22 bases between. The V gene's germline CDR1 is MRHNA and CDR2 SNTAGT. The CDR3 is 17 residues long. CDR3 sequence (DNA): TGTGCCAGCAGTGATCCCCGCTACCCAGAACTTGTGGATACGCAGTATTTT. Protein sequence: CASSDPRYPELVDTQYF.

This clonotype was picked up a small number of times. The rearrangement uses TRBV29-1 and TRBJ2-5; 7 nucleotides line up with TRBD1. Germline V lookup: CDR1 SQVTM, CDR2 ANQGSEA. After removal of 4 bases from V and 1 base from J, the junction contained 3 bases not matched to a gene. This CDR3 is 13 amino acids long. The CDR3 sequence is CSVAGGPQETQYF. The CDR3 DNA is TGCAGCGTTGCAGGGGGTCCCCAAGAGACCCAGTACTTC. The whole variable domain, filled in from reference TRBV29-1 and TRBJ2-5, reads SAVISQKPSRDICQRGTSLTIQCQVDSQVTMMFWYRQQPGQSLTLIATANQGSEATYESGFVIDKFPISRPNLTFSTLTVSNMSPEDSSIYLCSVAGGPQETQYFGPGTRLLVL.

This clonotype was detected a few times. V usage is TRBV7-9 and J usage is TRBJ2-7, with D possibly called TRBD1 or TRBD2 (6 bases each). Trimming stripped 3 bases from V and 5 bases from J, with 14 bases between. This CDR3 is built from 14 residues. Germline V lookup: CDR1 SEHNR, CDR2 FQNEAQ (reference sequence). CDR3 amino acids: CASSFDQGRHEQYF. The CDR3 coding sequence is TGTGCCAGCAGCTTCGACCAGGGGAGGCACGAGCAGTACTTC.

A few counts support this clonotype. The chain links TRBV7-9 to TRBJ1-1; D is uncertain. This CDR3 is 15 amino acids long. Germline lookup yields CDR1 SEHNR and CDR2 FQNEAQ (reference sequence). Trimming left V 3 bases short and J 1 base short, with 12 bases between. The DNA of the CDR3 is TGTGCCAGCAGCTTCTTACCAAATAAGAACACTGAAGCTTTCTTT. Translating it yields CASSFLPNKNTEAFF. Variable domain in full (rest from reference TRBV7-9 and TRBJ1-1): DTGVSQNPRHKITKRGQNVTFRCDPISEHNRLYWYRQTLGQGPEFLTYFQNEAQLEKSRLLSDRFSAERPKGSFSTLEIQRTEQGDSAMYLCASSFLPNKNTEAFFGQGTRLTVV.

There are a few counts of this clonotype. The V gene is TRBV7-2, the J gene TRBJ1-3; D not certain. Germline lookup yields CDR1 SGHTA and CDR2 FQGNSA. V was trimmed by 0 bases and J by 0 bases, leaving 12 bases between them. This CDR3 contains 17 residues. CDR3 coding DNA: TGTGCCAGCAGCTTAGCGCCCAAAAGTAGCTCTGGAAACACCATATATTTT. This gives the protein CASSLAPKSSSGNTIYF. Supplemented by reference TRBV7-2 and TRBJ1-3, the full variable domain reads GAGVSQSPSNKVTEKGKDVELRCDPISGHTALYWYRQSLGQGLEFLIYFQGNSAPDKSGLPSDRFSAERTGGSVSTLTIQRTQQEDSAVYLCASSLAPKSSSGNTIYFGEGSWLTVV.

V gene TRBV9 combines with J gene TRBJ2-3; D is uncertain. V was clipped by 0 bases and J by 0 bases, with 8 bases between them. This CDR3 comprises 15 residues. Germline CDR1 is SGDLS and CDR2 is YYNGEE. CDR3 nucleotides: TGTGCCAGCAGCGTAGGGGATATCAGCACAGATACGCAGTATTTT. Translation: CASSVGDISTDTQYF. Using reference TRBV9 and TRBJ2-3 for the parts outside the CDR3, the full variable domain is DSGVTQTPKHLITATGQRVTLRCSPRSGDLSVYWYQQSLDQGLQFLIQYYNGEERAKGNILERFSAQQFPDLHSELNLSSLELGDSALYFCASSVGDISTDTQYFGPGTRLTVL.

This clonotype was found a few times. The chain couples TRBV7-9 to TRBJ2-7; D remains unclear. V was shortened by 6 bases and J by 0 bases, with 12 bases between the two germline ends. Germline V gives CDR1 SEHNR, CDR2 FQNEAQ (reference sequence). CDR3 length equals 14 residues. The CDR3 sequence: CASRPPQPSYEQYF. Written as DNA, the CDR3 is TGTGCCAGCAGGCCGCCCCAACCCTCCTACGAGCAGTACTTC. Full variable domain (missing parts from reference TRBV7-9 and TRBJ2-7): DTGVSQNPRHKITKRGQNVTFRCDPISEHNRLYWYRQTLGQGPEFLTYFQNEAQLEKSRLLSDRFSAERPKGSFSTLEIQRTEQGDSAMYLCASRPPQPSYEQYFGPGTRLTVT.

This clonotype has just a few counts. The CDR3 sequence is CATPDRLDWNEQYF. The CDR3 region has the DNA TGTGCCACCCCAGACAGGCTGGACTGGAACGAGCAGTACTTC. The rearrangement links TRBV7-9 to TRBJ2-7, with a possible D match to TRBD1 (6 bases). The CDR3 contains 14 residues. V was trimmed by 10 bases and J by 5 bases, leaving 21 bases between them. The germline CDR1 and CDR2 sequences are SEHNR and FQNEAQ (reference sequence).

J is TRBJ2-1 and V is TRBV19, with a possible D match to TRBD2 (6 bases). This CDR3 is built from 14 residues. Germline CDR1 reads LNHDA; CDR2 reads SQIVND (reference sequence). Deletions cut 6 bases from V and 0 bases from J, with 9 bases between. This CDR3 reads CASRQTSSYNEQFF. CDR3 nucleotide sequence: TGTGCCAGTAGACAGACTAGCTCCTACAATGAGCAGTTCTTC.

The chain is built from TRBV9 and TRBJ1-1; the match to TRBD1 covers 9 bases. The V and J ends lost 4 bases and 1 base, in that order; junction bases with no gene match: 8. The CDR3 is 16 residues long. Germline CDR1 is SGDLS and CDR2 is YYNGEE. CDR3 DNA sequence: TGTGCCAGCAGCCTCGGGACAGGGCTCTCGAACACTGAAGCTTTCTTT. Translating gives CASSLGTGLSNTEAFF.

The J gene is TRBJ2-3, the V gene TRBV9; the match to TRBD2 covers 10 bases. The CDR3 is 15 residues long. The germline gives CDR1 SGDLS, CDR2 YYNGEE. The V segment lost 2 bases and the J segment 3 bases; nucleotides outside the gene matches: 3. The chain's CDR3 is CASSVSGGITDTQYF. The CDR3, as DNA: TGTGCCAGCAGCGTTAGCGGGGGGATTACAGATACGCAGTATTTT.

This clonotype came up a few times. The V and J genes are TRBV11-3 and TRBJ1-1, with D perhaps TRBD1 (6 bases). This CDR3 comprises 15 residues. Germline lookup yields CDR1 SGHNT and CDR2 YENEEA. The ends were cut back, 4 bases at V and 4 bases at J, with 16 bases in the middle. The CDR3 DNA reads TGTGCCAGCAGCTCCCGCGGGGGGCGGATCACTGAAGCTTTCTTT. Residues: CASSSRGGRITEAFF.

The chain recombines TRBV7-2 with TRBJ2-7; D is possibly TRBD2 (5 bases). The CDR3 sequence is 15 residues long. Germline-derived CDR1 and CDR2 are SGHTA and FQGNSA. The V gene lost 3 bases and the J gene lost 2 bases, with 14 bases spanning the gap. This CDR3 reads CASSFRAVGPYEQYF. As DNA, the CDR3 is TGTGCCAGCAGCTTCCGAGCGGTAGGACCCTACGAGCAGTACTTC.

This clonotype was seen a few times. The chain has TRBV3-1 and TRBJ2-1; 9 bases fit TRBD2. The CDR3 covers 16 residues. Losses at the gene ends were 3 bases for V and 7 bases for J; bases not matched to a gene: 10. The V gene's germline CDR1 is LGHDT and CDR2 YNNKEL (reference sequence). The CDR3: CASSHPGLAGANEQFF. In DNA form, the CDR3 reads TGTGCCAGCAGCCACCCTGGGTTAGCGGGAGCGAATGAGCAGTTCTTC.

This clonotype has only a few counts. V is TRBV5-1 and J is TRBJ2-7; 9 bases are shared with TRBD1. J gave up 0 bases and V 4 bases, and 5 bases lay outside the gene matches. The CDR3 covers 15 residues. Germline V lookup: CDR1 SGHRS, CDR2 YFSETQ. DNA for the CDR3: TGCGCCAGCAGCCACCGGGACAGGGTCTCCTACGAGCAGTACTTC. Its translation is CASSHRDRVSYEQYF.

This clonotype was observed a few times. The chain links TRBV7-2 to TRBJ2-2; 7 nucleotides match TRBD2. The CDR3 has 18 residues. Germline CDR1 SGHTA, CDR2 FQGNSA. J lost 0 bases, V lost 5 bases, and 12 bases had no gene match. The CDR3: CASSPPSGETPNTGELFF. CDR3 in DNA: TGTGCCAGCAGCCCCCCCAGCGGGGAAACCCCGAACACCGGGGAGCTGTTTTTT.

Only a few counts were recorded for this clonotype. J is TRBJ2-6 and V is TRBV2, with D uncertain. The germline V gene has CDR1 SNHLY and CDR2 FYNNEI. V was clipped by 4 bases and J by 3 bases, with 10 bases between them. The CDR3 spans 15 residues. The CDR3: CASSVLGGGANVLTF. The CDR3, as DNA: TGTGCCAGCAGTGTGTTGGGCGGTGGGGCCAACGTCCTGACTTTC.

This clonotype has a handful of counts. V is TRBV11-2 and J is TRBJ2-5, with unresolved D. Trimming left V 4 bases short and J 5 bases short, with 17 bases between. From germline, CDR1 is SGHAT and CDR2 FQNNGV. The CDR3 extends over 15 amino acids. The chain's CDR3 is CASSSGASRVETQYF. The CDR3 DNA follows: TGTGCCAGCAGCTCTGGCGCTTCAAGGGTTGAGACCCAGTACTTC.

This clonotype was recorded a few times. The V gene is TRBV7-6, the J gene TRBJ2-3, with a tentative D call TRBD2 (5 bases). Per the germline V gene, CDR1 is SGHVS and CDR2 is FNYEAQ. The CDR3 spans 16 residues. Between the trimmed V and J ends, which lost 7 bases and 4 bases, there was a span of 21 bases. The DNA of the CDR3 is TGTGCCAGCACCCTACTGACTTCGGGTAGCGCAGATACGCAGTATTTT. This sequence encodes CASTLLTSGSADTQYF.

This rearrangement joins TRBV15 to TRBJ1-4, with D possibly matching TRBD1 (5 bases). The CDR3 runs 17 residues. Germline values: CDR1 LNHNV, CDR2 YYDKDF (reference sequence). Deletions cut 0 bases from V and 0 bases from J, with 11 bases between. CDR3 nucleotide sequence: TGTGCCACCAGCAGAGACTACCCGGACACAACTAATGAAAAACTGTTTTTT. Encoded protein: CATSRDYPDTTNEKLFF.

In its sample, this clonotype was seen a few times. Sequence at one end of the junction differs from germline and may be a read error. The CDR3 bases are TGTGCCAGCAGCTGCAGAGAGACAGGGCAAATCTCCTCCTGCGAGCAGTACTTC. Amino acids: CASSCRETGQISSCEQYF. The V gene is TRBV7-3, the J gene TRBJ2-7; TRBD1 agrees at 7 bases. The CDR3 is 18 amino acids. Germline V CDR1 and CDR2: SGHTA, FQGTGA.